These T cell receptor beta chains were read from a single sample in a study of cytomegalovirus exposure and HLA in healthy donors. Here immunoSEQ multiplex PCR was the method, and the copy in TCRdb shows in-frame clones only, minus some. The table has over 85,000 clones, under 85% seen once. Sequences were obtained from PBMCs. The receptors were gathered from a man in his forties in good health and CMV-seronegative. The CDR3 runs from the conserved cysteine through the conserved F or W.

CDR3	J	V
CASSSQQGGTYEQYF	TRBJ2-7	TRBV11-2
CASSLLPLLAGGRRFYEQYF	TRBJ2-7	TRBV7-6
CARGQMDRVSYEQYF	TRBJ2-7	TRBV5-3
CASSAQTGTLSPLHF	TRBJ1-6	TRBV19
CASRAMGQGNFQYF	TRBJ2-4	TRBV2
CASSLSSGDEQYF	TRBJ2-7	TRBV27
CASSLTSGGTYEQYF	TRBJ2-7	TRBV7-3
CASSFGLAGEVGELFF	TRBJ2-2	TRBV7-9
CASSRGTAYEQYF	TRBJ2-7	TRBV11-2
CASRGNTGGWGTEASF	TRBJ1-1	TRBV6-6
CAWSVPLAGGLSTDTQYF	TRBJ2-3	TRBV30
CTSFGGPFTDTQYF	TRBJ2-3	TRBV29-1
CASSWAGRGNTGELFF	TRBJ2-2	TRBV5-4
CSVASGRADTGELFF	TRBJ2-2	TRBV29-1
CASRFGTSGGNRQYF	TRBJ2-7	TRBV7-2
CASSDQGYGYTF	TRBJ1-2	TRBV2
CASSLPRGIETQYF	TRBJ2-5	TRBV28
CASRDRGNYEQYF	TRBJ2-7	TRBV19
CATSETSGVSYNEQFF	TRBJ2-1	TRBV15
CASSLVGGNGNTIYF	TRBJ1-3	TRBV7-9
CASSPQTNYGYTF	TRBJ1-2	TRBV19
CASSWPGTKGSGQFF	TRBJ2-1	TRBV11-1